This T cell receptor beta chain is drawn from a study of blood T cells in healthy people across ages. The J segment lost 8 bases and the V segment lost 3 bases, leaving 4 bases of the junction unmatched. Germline loops: CDR1 SGHTS, CDR2 YDEGEE. CDR3 length: 14 residues. Then a second PCR, running roughly 7 to 11 cycles, was carried out with a sample-barcoded 5' primer and a J-beta primer mix. TCRdb re-called the 5' RACE reads through MiXCR, storing one row per CDR3 protein. The sample consists of about 1.8 million distinct CDR3 sequences, around 50% of them appearing once. Healthy Russian Caucasian donors spanned ages about 6 to 100 years.

This chain uses TRBV5-8 with TRBJ1-4; TRBD1 matches at 10 bases. This sequence originates from a woman aged 40 to 50 in good health. Sequencing was done on a sample of blood. The CDR3 region has the DNA TGTGCCAGCAGCTCGCCGGGACAGGGGGAAAAACTGTTTTTT. Translated: CASSSPGQGEKLFF.